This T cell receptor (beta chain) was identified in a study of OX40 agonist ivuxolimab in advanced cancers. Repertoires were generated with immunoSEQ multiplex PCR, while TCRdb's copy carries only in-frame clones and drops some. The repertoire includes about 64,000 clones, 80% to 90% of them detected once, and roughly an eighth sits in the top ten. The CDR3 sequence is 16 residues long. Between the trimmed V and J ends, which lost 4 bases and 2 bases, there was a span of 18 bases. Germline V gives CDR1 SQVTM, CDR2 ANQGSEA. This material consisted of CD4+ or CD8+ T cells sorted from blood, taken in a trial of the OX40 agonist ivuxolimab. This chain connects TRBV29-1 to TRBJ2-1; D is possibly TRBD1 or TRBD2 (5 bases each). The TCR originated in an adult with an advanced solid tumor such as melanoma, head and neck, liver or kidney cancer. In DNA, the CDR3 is TGCAGCGTTGTGGGGGAGCCGACAGCTCCCTACAATGAGCAGTTCTTC. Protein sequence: CSVVGEPTAPYNEQFF.